A selection of T cell receptor beta chains follows, all from one sample in a study of CD8 T cells in ankylosing spondylitis. A single record per CDR3 protein comes from TCRdb applying MiXCR to the 5' RACE reads. The sample comprises 250,000 to 300,000 distinct CDR3 sequences, under 20% of which are singletons, and around 32% rests with the top ten. Specimen: blood, either unsorted or a sorted T cell fraction (not recorded which). Receptors were obtained from a male donor with ankylosing spondylitis or in good health (not recorded which). The CDR3 runs from the conserved cysteine through the conserved F or W. The order of the fields is clone size, D gene, V gene, J gene, CDR3 protein, CDR3 DNA. The D gene is left open where the match is weak. Clone size is not always given. Where it is, it says once, few, many or a class for expanded clones.

many	TRBD1	TRBV5-1	TRBJ2-7	CASSPDAPGTALYEQYF	TGCGCCAGCAGCCCGGATGCCCCCGGGACAGCACTCTACGAGCAGTACTTC
.	.	TRBV5-1	TRBJ1-4	CASSSPTSGEKLFF	TGCGCCAGCAGCTCCCCGACTTCGGGTGAAAAACTGTTTTTT
.	.	TRBV27	TRBJ2-4	CASSLFWGATRNIQYF	TGTGCCAGCAGTTTATTTTGGGGCGCCACCAGAAACATTCAGTACTTC
.	TRBD1	TRBV5-6	TRBJ2-6	CASSLDRGLYRSGANVLTF	TGTGCCAGCAGCTTGGATAGGGGGCTCTACCGATCTGGGGCCAACGTCCTGACTTTC
few	.	TRBV6-2/TRBV6-3	TRBJ2-6	CASSLQGTGANVLTF	TGTGCCAGCAGTTTACAGGGCACTGGGGCCAACGTCCTGACTTTC
few	TRBD2	TRBV20-1	TRBJ2-7	CSASSGGYEQYF	TGCAGTGCTAGTAGCGGGGGCTACGAGCAGTACTTC
.	TRBD2	TRBV7-6	TRBJ2-1	CASSLWREGSYNEQFF	TGTGCCAGCAGCTTATGGCGGGAGGGGTCCTACAATGAGCAGTTCTTC
few	TRBD1	TRBV18	TRBJ2-1	CASSPGTEYNEQFF	TGTGCCAGCTCCCCCGGGACAGAATACAATGAGCAGTTCTTC
.	TRBD2	TRBV6-1	TRBJ2-7	CAGSALGGGSYEQYF	TGTGCCGGCAGTGCCCTTGGGGGGGGGTCCTACGAGCAGTACTTC
.	TRBD1	TRBV10-3	TRBJ2-2	CAISDTGRDRAHTGELFF	TGTGCCATCAGTGACACTGGTCGGGACAGGGCCCACACCGGGGAGCTGTTTTTT
.	.	TRBV9	TRBJ2-2	CASRQTGSGELFF	TGTGCCAGCAGACAAACAGGGTCCGGGGAGCTGTTTTTT
few	.	TRBV4-1	TRBJ2-7	CASSQSGNSYEQYF	TGCGCCAGCAGCCAATCCGGGAACTCCTACGAGCAGTACTTC
few	.	TRBV27	TRBJ2-3	CASSFHRADTQYF	TGTGCCAGCAGTTTCCACCGAGCGGATACGCAGTATTTT
few	.	TRBV29-1	TRBJ2-1	CSVTTRPGEQFF	TGCAGCGTTACAACACGGCCGGGTGAGCAGTTCTTC
.	.	TRBV20-1	TRBJ2-2	CSAGSLGLNTGELFF	TGCAGTGCAGGGAGCTTGGGGTTAAACACCGGGGAGCTGTTTTTT
few	.	TRBV4-1	TRBJ2-2	CASSQEAEYRQLNTGELFF	TGCGCCAGCAGCCAAGAAGCTGAGTACCGACAGCTAAACACCGGGGAGCTGTTTTTT
.	.	TRBV10-3	TRBJ2-2	CATSSGVGELFF	TGTGCCACCTCCTCTGGGGTCGGGGAGCTGTTTTTT
many	TRBD2	TRBV27	TRBJ2-5	CASSSGTSGRETQYF	TGTGCCAGCAGTTCGGGGACTAGCGGCAGAGAGACCCAGTACTTC
.	.	TRBV18	TRBJ2-7	CASSPPDNSYEQYF	TGTGCCAGCTCACCACCTGACAACTCCTACGAGCAGTACTTC
few	.	TRBV11-1	TRBJ2-2	CASSLDSTPLGQSVTGELFF	TGTGCCAGCAGCTTAGATTCTACTCCGTTAGGACAGTCGGTCACCGGGGAGCTGTTTTTT
few	TRBD1	TRBV29-1	TRBJ2-1	CSVVPGQAYNEQFF	TGCAGCGTAGTACCGGGACAGGCCTACAATGAGCAGTTCTTC
.	.	TRBV27	TRBJ2-7	CASQGGDEQYF	TGTGCCAGCCAGGGGGGCGACGAGCAGTACTTC
.	TRBD2	TRBV28	TRBJ2-1	CASSPGGSGVYNEQFF	TGTGCCAGCTCCCCCGGCGGGAGCGGGGTCTACAATGAGCAGTTCTTC
once	.	TRBV12-3/TRBV12-4	TRBJ2-2	CASPRLQGNTGELFF	TGTGCCAGCCCTAGGCTTCAGGGGAACACCGGGGAGCTGTTTTTT
few	TRBD1	TRBV7-9	TRBJ1-4	CASSDRVEKLFF	TGTGCCAGCAGCGACAGGGTAGAAAAACTGTTTTTT
.	.	TRBV27	TRBJ2-5	CASSLDREKQETQYF	TGTGCCAGCAGTTTAGATAGGGAAAAACAAGAGACCCAGTACTTC
many	TRBD1	TRBV4-1	TRBJ2-5	CASSQPVGQRETQYF	TGCGCCAGCAGCCAACCGGTGGGACAGCGAGAGACCCAGTACTTC
few	TRBD1	TRBV29-1	TRBJ2-3	CSVEGTKGGDRGRTDTQYF	TGCAGCGTTGAAGGCACCAAGGGAGGGGACAGGGGGCGAACAGATACGCAGTATTTT
many	.	TRBV28	TRBJ2-7	CASPGVGGEQYF	TGTGCCAGCCCTGGGGTGGGGGGCGAGCAGTACTTC
many	.	TRBV29-1	TRBJ2-1	CSVADYNEQFF	TGCAGCGTTGCGGACTACAATGAGCAGTTCTTC
few	TRBD2	TRBV7-8	TRBJ2-2	CASSSSGRGSGELFF	TGTGCCAGCAGCTCTAGCGGGAGGGGCTCCGGGGAGCTGTTTTTT
few	.	TRBV6-5	TRBJ1-6	CASSYLWENSPLHF	TGTGCCAGCAGTTACTTATGGGAGAATTCACCCCTCCACTTT
.	.	TRBV27	TRBJ2-7	CASGAGRAYEQYF	TGTGCCAGCGGAGCGGGCCGAGCCTACGAGCAGTACTTC
many	.	TRBV5-1	TRBJ2-2	CASSLGQSSTGELFF	TGCGCCAGCAGCTTGGGGCAGTCAAGCACCGGGGAGCTGTTTTTT
.	TRBD1	TRBV7-8	TRBJ2-5	CASSPGQGASETQYF	TGTGCCAGCAGCCCAGGACAGGGGGCGTCTGAGACCCAGTACTTC
many	.	TRBV28	TRBJ1-2	CASSLGDGYTF	TGTGCCAGCAGTTTGGGGGATGGCTACACCTTC
few	.	TRBV4-3	TRBJ2-7	CASSQDWTSEIPYEQYF	TGCGCCAGCAGCCAAGATTGGACCTCGGAGATACCCTACGAGCAGTACTTC
few	.	TRBV7-8	TRBJ1-3	CASSLEPSSGNTIYF	TGTGCCAGCAGCTTAGAACCAAGCTCTGGAAACACCATATATTTT
.	.	TRBV29-1	TRBJ2-5	CSVEGGAGETQYF	TGCAGCGTTGAAGGGGGCGCGGGAGAGACCCAGTACTTC
many	.	TRBV12-3/TRBV12-4	TRBJ2-5	CASSLTVETQYF	TGTGCCAGCAGCCTGACGGTAGAGACCCAGTACTTC
few	.	TRBV7-7	TRBJ1-4	CASSSQVNEKLFF	TGTGCTAGCAGCTCTCAGGTTAATGAAAAACTGTTTTTT
.	TRBD2	TRBV5-5	TRBJ2-2	CASSPRTSGNSLAGELFF	TGTGCCAGCAGCCCCAGGACTAGCGGAAACTCACTCGCCGGGGAGCTGTTTTTT
few	TRBD1	TRBV7-9	TRBJ2-5	CASSPGTAETQYF	TGTGCCAGCAGCCCCGGGACAGCGGAGACCCAGTACTTC
.	.	TRBV20-1	TRBJ2-6	CCAPTRDNSGANVLTF	TGCTGTGCTCCCACGCGGGACAACTCTGGGGCCAACGTCCTGACTTTC
.	.	TRBV7-9	TRBJ1-1	CASSLRQENPEAFF	TGTGCCAGCAGCTTACGACAGGAGAATCCTGAAGCTTTCTTT
.	.	TRBV28	TRBJ2-7	CASSSAGGLRSYEQYF	TGTGCCAGCAGTTCGGCCGGGGGGCTAAGGTCCTACGAGCAGTACTTC
.	TRBD1	TRBV4-3	TRBJ2-7	CASSQGTTGGPYEQYF	TGCGCCAGCAGCCAAGGGACCACAGGGGGACCATACGAGCAGTACTTC
few	TRBD2	TRBV10-3	TRBJ2-1	CAISNREAGAYEQFF	TGTGCCATCAGTAACAGGGAAGCGGGAGCCTATGAGCAGTTCTTC
few	.	TRBV11-1	TRBJ1-5	CASSLVVVDGLSNQPQHF	TGTGCCAGCAGCTTAGTGGTTGTGGACGGTCTTAGCAATCAGCCCCAGCATTTT
many	.	TRBV20-1	TRBJ2-7	CSASYEQYF	TGCAGTGCTTCCTACGAGCAGTACTTC
few	TRBD1	TRBV7-9	TRBJ2-7	CASSLVTGGRYEQYF	TGTGCCAGCAGCTTAGTGACAGGGGGTCGTTACGAGCAGTACTTC
.	TRBD2	TRBV7-6	TRBJ2-3	CASSPLTSGSTDTQYF	TGTGCCAGCAGCCCTTTGACTAGCGGGAGTACCGATACGCAGTATTTT
few	.	TRBV9	TRBJ2-5	CASSASALGDQETQYF	TGTGCCAGCAGCGCCTCCGCGCTGGGGGACCAAGAGACCCAGTACTTC
many	.	TRBV21-1	TRBJ2-5	CASSTGQETQYF	TGTGCCAGCAGCACAGGTCAAGAGACCCAGTACTTC
.	.	TRBV10-3	TRBJ2-3	CAISPDQSTDTQYF	TGTGCCATCTCCCCAGACCAAAGCACAGATACGCAGTATTTT
once	.	TRBV4-1	TRBJ2-7	CASSQNEGRYEQYF	TGCGCCAGCAGCCAAAACGAGGGCAGGTACGAGCAGTACTTC
few	.	TRBV20-1	TRBJ1-1	CSARDEDTEAFF	TGCAGTGCTAGAGATGAGGACACTGAAGCTTTCTTT
.	TRBD2	TRBV3-1	TRBJ2-5	CASSQGLREAAETQYF	TGTGCCAGCAGCCAAGGTTTACGGGAGGCAGCCGAGACCCAGTACTTC
few	TRBD1	TRBV6-1	TRBJ1-1	CASSPRQGIEAFF	TGTGCCAGCAGTCCACGACAGGGGATTGAAGCTTTCTTT
few	TRBD2	TRBV7-6	TRBJ2-7	CASSLAGGPTYEQYF	TGTGCCAGCAGCTTGGCGGGAGGCCCCACCTACGAGCAGTACTTC